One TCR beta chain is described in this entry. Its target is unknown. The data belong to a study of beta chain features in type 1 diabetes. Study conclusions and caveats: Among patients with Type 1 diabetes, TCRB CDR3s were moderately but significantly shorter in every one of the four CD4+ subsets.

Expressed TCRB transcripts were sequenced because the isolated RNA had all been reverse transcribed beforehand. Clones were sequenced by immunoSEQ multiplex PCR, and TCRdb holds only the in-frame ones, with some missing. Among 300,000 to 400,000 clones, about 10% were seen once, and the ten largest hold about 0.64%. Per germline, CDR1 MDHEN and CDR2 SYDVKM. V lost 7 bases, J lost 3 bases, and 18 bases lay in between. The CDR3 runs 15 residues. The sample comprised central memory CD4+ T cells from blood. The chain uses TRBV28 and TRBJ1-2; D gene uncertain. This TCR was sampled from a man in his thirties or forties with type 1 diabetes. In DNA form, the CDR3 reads TGTGCCAGCAAGGGTGGGGTACTCTTGGACTATGGCTACACCTTC. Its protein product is CASKGGVLLDYGYTF.